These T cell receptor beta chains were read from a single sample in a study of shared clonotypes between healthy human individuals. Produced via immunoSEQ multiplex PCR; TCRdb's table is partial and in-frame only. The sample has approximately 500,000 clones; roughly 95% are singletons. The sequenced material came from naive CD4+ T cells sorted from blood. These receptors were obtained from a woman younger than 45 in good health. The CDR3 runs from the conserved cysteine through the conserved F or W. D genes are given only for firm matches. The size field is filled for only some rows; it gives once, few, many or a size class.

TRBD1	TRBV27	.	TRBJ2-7	TGTGCCAGCGCAAGGCAGGGGGCGCCCCACGAGCAGTACTTC	CASARQGAPHEQYF
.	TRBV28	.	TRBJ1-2	TGTGCCAGCAGTTTATCAGGGTACGGCTACACCTTC	CASSLSGYGYTF
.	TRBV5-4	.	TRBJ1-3	TGTGCCAGCAGCCCGGGCCTCGCCCTTCCGGGAAACACCATATATTTT	CASSPGLALPGNTIYF
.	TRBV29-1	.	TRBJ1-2	TGCAGCGCTGTCGCAGGGGACTATGGCTACACCTTC	CSAVAGDYGYTF
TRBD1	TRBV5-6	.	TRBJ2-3	TGTGCCAGCAGCTTGGGGACAGGGGGCCCGGATACGCAGTATTTT	CASSLGTGGPDTQYF
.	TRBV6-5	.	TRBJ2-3	TGTGCCACCCTAGGGGGGCGACTAAGCACAGATACGCAGTATTTT	CATLGGRLSTDTQYF
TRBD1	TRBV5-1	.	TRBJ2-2	TGCGCCAGCATAGACAGGGGGGACACCGGGGAGCTGTTTTTT	CASIDRGDTGELFF
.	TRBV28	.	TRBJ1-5	TGTGCCAGCAGTTTTGGTCACGAGGGAGGGTACGGTCAGCCCCAGCATTTT	CASSFGHEGGYGQPQHF
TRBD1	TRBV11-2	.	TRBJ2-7	TGTGCCAGCAGCTTTGGACCCAGACAGTCACAGGGGTCGTACGAGCAGTACTTC	CASSFGPRQSQGSYEQYF
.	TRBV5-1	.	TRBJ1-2	TGCGCCAGCAGCTTGGGGATGATTCGGGATGGCTACACCTTC	CASSLGMIRDGYTF
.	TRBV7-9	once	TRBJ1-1	TGTGCCAGCAGCTTAGCCCGACAGAGATTGAACACTGAAGCTTTCTTT	CASSLARQRLNTEAFF
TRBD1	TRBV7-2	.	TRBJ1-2	TGTGCCAGCAGCCCGGGACAGGGTGCTAACTATGGCTACACCTTC	CASSPGQGANYGYTF